This entry concerns a single T cell receptor (beta chain). Patients in Seattle were enrolled during active infection, then followed longitudinally. This entry belongs to a study of blood T cell repertoires in COVID-19. Study details: Some COVID-19 samples were acute and others convalescent; all came from the United States, Italy and Spain. T cells, B-cell-depleted T cells, or PBMCs provided the cDNA or gDNA that served as material.

The data were produced by immunoSEQ multiplex PCR, yet TCRdb's version contains in-frame clones alone and is incomplete. This table holds 440,000 or so clones, about 89% found once. The sequencing input was peripheral blood. This receptor was taken from a woman in her forties with COVID-19, enrolled during active disease.

For the CDR3, the DNA is TGTGCCAGCAGCTTTGGGCAGGGGAGTACACCCCTCCACTTT. Translated, it gives CASSFGQGSTPLHF. The V and J genes are TRBV7-9 and TRBJ1-6; a possible D gene is TRBD1 (6 bases). With 3 bases removed from V and 11 bases from J, the gap between germline ends came to 14 bases. Germline V gene data show CDR1 as SEHNR and CDR2 as FQNEAQ (reference sequence). CDR3 length: 14 residues.